A selection of T cell receptor beta chains follows, all from one sample in a study of T cells in Graves' hyperthyroidism and ophthalmopathy. TCRdb re-derived calls from the multiplex PCR reads in MiXCR, one entry per CDR3 protein. The sample gives roughly 570,000 distinct CDR3 sequences, around 42% of which show up once; around 17% is in the top ten. Material: peripheral blood or thyroid tissue (not recorded which). The receptor source for this set is an adult woman with Graves' disease, either hyperthyroidism or ophthalmopathy (not recorded which). Each CDR3 is given with its conserved first and last residue. D genes are given only for firm matches. Rows give clone size only sometimes, using once, few, many, or a class for an expanded clone.

D	V	J	size	DNA	CDR3
-	TRBV5-1	TRBJ1-5	-	TGCGCCAGCAGCTTGTTGGGGCTTAAGCATCAGCCCCAGCATTTT	CASSLLGLKHQPQHF
-	TRBV2	TRBJ1-1	-	TGTGCCAGCAGTGTTGATAACACTGAAGCTTTCTTT	CASSVDNTEAFF
-	TRBV4-1	TRBJ2-5	many	TGCGCCAGCCGGGAGAAAGAGACCCAGTACTTC	CASREKETQYF
-	TRBV7-8	TRBJ1-2	many	TGTGCCAGCAGCTTAGCCCTTGCGGGTACCTATGGCTACACCTTC	CASSLALAGTYGYTF
-	TRBV7-2	TRBJ1-2	many	TGTGCCAGCAGCCTCAGACACAACTATGGCTACACCTTC	CASSLRHNYGYTF
TRBD1	TRBV27	TRBJ1-1	many	TGTGCCAGCAGTACGCCACCGGGACAGGCAAACACTGAAGCTTTCTTT	CASSTPPGQANTEAFF
TRBD1	TRBV10-3	TRBJ2-5	-	TGTGCCATCACCAGACAGGGGATGATGGAGACCCAGTACTTC	CAITRQGMMETQYF
-	TRBV24-1	TRBJ1-5	-	TGTGCCACCAGTGATTTCCTGACAGGAGGGGAGACCCAGCATTTT	CATSDFLTGGETQHF
TRBD1	TRBV2	TRBJ1-1	many	TGTGCCAGCAACAGGGGCGACGGCAGCGGCACTGAAGCTTTCTTT	CASNRGDGSGTEAFF
TRBD2	TRBV30	TRBJ2-7	-	TGTGCCTGGAGCTGGACTAGCGGAAACTACGAGCAGTACTTC	CAWSWTSGNYEQYF
TRBD2	TRBV19	TRBJ2-7	many	TGTGCCAGTACGAGGGCTAGCGGGAGTCACGAGCAGTACTTC	CASTRASGSHEQYF
-	TRBV30	TRBJ2-2	few	TGTGCCTGGAGTTGGGTGTCGGGGTCCGGGGAGCTGTTTTTT	CAWSWVSGSGELFF
-	TRBV19	TRBJ2-7	many	TGTGCCAGTAGCCTTGGGCTCCTCAGCCACTCCTACGAGCAGTACTTC	CASSLGLLSHSYEQYF
TRBD1	TRBV28	TRBJ2-7	-	TGTGCCAGCCAGACAGGGCTAGCCTACGAGCAGTACTTC	CASQTGLAYEQYF
-	TRBV7-9	TRBJ1-2	few	TGTGCCAGCAGCCAAGTTCACGGGGGCCATGGCTACACCTTC	CASSQVHGGHGYTF
-	TRBV20-1	TRBJ2-7	many	TGCAGGGCTACGAACCAGGGGTACGAGCAGTACTTC	CRATNQGYEQYF